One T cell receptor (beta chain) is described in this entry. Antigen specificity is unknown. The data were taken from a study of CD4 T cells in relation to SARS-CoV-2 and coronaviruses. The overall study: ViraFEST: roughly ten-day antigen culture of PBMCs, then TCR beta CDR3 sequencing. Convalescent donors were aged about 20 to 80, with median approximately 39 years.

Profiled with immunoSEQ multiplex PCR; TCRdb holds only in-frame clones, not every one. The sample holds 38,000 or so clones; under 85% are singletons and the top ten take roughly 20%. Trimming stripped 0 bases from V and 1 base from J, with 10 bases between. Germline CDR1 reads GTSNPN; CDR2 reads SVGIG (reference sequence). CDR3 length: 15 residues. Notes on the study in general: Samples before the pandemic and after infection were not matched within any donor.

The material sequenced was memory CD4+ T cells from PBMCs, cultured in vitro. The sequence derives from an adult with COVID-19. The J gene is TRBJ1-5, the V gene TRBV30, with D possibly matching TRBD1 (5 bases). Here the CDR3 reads CAWSVSGGSNQPQHF. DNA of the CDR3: TGTGCCTGGAGTGTATCGGGGGGAAGCAATCAGCCCCAGCATTTT.